This T cell receptor (beta chain) was obtained from a study of shared T cell receptors in the human thymus. The CDR3 length is 14 residues. Trimming left V 5 bases short and J 4 bases short, with 14 bases between. Germline CDR1 and CDR2: MNHEY and SMNVEV (reference sequence). Profiling relied on immunoSEQ multiplex PCR, and the TCRdb table lists in-frame clones only, not all of them. This table holds 550,000 to 800,000 clones, 70% to 90% found once. This sample was also put to use in a study of human thymus T cells.

Sequencing was done on a sample of thymocytes. This chain links TRBV27 with TRBJ1-1; TRBD1 is a possible D gene (6 bases). This receptor was taken from a girl younger than two with a congenital heart defect. The CDR3 sequence is CASSITGYGTEAFF. The DNA for the CDR3 is TGTGCCAGCAGTATAACAGGGTACGGCACTGAAGCTTTCTTT.